The T cell receptor (beta chain) under discussion was sequenced for a study of cytomegalovirus exposure and HLA in healthy donors. Study-level background: The roughly 110 validation repertoires matched the approximately 700 first-cohort repertoires in platform, a later analysis reported. Whole-study findings and limits: Overall, approximately 150 TCR beta chains were annotated as cytomegalovirus-associated. In vitro data verified three CMV-associated chains as specific for CMV antigens.

This table comes from immunoSEQ multiplex PCR, and its TCRdb copy is limited to in-frame clones, with some not included. Among 150,000 or so clones listed, approximately 88% were seen once. Per germline, CDR1 LGHNA and CDR2 YNFKEQ. CDR3 length: 14 amino acids. The V end was cut by 0 bases, the J end by 6 bases, with 9 bases between. Separate from the approximately 720-subject first cohort was the approximately 120-subject validation cohort, to which the donors belonged. In regard to this clone: The target antigen is unknown.

The clonotype originates from a young woman in good health and CMV-seropositive. Material for sequencing was PBMCs. The rearrangement links TRBV4-2 to TRBJ1-5; weak D call: TRBD1 (6 bases). The CDR3 reads CASSQDRGSQPQHF. In DNA, the CDR3 is TGTGCCAGCAGCCAAGATAGGGGGTCTCAGCCCCAGCATTTT.